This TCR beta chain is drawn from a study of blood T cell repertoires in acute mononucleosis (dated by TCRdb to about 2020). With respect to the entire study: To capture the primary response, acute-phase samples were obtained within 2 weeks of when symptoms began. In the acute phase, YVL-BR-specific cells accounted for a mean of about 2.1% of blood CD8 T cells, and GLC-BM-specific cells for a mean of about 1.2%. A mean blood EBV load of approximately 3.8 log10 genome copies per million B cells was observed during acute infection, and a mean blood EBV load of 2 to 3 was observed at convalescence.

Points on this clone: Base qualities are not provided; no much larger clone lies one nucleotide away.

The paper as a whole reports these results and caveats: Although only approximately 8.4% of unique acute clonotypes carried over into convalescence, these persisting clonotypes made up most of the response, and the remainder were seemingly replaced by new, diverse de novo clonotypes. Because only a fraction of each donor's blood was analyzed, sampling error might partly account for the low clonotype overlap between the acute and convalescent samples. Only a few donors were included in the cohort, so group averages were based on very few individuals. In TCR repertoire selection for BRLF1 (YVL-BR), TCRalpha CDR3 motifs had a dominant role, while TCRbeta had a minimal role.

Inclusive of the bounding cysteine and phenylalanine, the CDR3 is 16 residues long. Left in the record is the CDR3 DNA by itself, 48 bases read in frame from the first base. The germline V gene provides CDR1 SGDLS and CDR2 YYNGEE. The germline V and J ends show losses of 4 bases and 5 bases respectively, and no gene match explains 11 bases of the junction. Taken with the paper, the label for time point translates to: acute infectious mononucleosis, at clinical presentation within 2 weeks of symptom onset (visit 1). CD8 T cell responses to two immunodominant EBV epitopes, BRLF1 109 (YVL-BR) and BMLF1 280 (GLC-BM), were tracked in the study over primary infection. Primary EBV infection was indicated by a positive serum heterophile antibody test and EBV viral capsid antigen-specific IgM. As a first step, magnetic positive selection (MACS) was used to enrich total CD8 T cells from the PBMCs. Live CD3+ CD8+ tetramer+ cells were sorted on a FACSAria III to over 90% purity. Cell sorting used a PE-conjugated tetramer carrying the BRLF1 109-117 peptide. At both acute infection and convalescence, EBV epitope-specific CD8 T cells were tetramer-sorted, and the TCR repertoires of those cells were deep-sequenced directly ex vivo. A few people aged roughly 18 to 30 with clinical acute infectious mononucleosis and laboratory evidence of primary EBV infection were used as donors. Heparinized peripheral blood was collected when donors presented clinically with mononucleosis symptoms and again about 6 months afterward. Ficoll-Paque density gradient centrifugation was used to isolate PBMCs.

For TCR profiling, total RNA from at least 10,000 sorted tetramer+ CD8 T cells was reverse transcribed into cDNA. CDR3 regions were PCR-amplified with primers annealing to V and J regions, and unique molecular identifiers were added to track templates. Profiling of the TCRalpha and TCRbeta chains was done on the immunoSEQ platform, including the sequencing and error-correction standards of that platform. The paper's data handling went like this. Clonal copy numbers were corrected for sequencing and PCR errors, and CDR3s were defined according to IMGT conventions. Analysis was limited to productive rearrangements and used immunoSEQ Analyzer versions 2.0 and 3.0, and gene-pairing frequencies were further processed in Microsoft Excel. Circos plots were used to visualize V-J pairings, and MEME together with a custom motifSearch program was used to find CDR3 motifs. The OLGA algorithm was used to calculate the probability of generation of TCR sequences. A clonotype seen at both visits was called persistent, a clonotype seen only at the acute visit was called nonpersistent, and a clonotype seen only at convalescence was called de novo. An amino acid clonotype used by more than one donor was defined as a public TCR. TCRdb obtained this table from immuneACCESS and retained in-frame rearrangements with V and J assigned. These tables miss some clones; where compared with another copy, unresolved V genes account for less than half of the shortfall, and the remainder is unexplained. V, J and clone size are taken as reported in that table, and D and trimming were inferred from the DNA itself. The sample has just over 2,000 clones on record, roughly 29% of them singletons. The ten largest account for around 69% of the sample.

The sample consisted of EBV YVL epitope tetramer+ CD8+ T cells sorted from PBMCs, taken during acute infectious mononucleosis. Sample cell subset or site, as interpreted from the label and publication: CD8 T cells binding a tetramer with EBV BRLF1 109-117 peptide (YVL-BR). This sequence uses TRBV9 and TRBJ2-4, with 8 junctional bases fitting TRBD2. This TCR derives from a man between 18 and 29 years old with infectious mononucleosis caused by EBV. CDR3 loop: CASSHPREGGQNIQYF. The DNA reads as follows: TGTGCCAGCAGCCACCCCCGGGAGGGAGGGCAAAACATTCAGTACTTC.